The sequence of this T cell receptor beta chain was determined in a study of response to subunit inactivated influenza vaccine. Whole-study findings and limits: T cells newly recruited by each seasonal influenza vaccination are few, the authors suggested.

Via MiXCR, TCRdb re-called the RT-PCR reads, giving one row per CDR3 protein. The sample includes 150,000 to 200,000 distinct CDR3 sequences, 11% of them seen just once. The table lists this clonotype with many counts. Its specificity is not known. This CDR3 comprises 13 residues. V gave up 3 bases and J gave up 8 bases, with 13 bases separating them. The material was non-naive T cells sorted from PBMCs, obtained 40 to 50 days after vaccination. The receptor comes from a middle-aged man who received an inactivated influenza vaccine. The gene calls are TRBV12-3 or TRBV12-4 and TRBJ1-2, with a tentative D call TRBD1 (5 bases). The CDR3 DNA is TGTGCCAGCAGTTTTGAGGGGAGGAACGGCTACACCTTC. Translating it yields CASSFEGRNGYTF.